What follows are 25 T cell receptor beta chains derived from one specimen sequenced in a study of blood T cell repertoires in COVID-19. Clones were read by immunoSEQ multiplex PCR, and TCRdb kept only the in-frame ones, dropping some. The profile covers around 250,000 clones, with roughly 84% appearing a single time and more than 3% taken by the ten largest. Sequencing input: PBMCs or T cells enriched from blood (not recorded which). These receptor sequences come from a man between 45 and 60 years old who had recovered from COVID-19.

This clone was detected once. The rearrangement uses TRBV6-5 and TRBJ2-7; a weak D match, TRBD1 (6 bases). Germline CDR1 MNHEY, CDR2 SVGAGI. The ends were cut back, 6 bases at V and 6 bases at J, with 18 bases in the middle. The CDR3 loop spans 14 amino acids. Written as DNA, the CDR3 is TGTGCCAGCAGCCAACAGGGTTTGATGCGCGAGCAGTACTTC. Translated: CASSQQGLMREQYF.

As for this clone: Distinct nucleotide sequences in the sample also encode this CDR3. The chain has TRBV5-1 and TRBJ1-5, with D perhaps matching TRBD1 (6 bases). Germline loops: CDR1 SGHRS, CDR2 YFSETQ. The CDR3 covers 15 residues. V was shortened by 4 bases and J by 2 bases, with 13 bases between the two germline ends. The CDR3 nucleotides read TGCGCCAGCAGCCTGGCAGGGGTAGGCAATCAGCCCCAGCATTTT. This encodes CASSLAGVGNQPQHF.

The table lists this clone with a few counts. The chain combines TRBV7-2 with TRBJ2-4; unclear D gene. Between the trimmed V and J ends, which lost 5 bases and 0 bases, there was a span of 11 bases. Per the germline V gene, CDR1 is SGHTA and CDR2 is FQGNSA. This CDR3 has 15 residues. CDR3 residues: CASSAGSGAKNIQYF. In nucleotides, the CDR3 is TGTGCCAGCAGCGCCGGATCGGGAGCCAAAAACATTCAGTACTTC.

The chain links TRBV10-1 to TRBJ2-3, with 11 bases lining up with TRBD2. The CDR3 has 14 residues. The V gene's germline CDR1 is WNHNN and CDR2 SYGVQD (reference sequence). V lost 6 bases to trimming and J lost 6 bases; unmatched junction nucleotides: 5. The CDR3 protein is CASRKGLAADTQYF. The CDR3 DNA is TGCGCCAGCAGAAAGGGACTAGCGGCGGATACGCAGTATTTT.

This clone was seen a handful of times. The V call is TRBV6-5, the J call TRBJ1-2; TRBD1 agrees at 8 bases. Per germline, CDR1 MNHEY and CDR2 SVGAGI. V lost 6 bases and J lost 4; bases outside the gene matches: 4. This CDR3 contains 13 residues. CDR3 nucleotide sequence: TGTGCCAGCAGATACGGACAGGGCTATGGCTACACCTTC. This codes for CASRYGQGYGYTF.

The chain combines TRBV29-1 with TRBJ2-3; the match to TRBD1 covers 7 bases. V lost 5 bases to trimming and J lost 2 bases; unmatched junction nucleotides: 4. Germline V gene lookup returns CDR1 SQVTM and CDR2 ANQGSEA. The CDR3 loop spans 13 amino acids. The CDR3 protein is CSVTTGATDTQYF. As DNA, the CDR3 is TGCAGCGTTACAACAGGGGCCACAGATACGCAGTATTTT.

The chain uses TRBV6-2 or TRBV6-3 and TRBJ2-1, with D possibly matching TRBD1 (5 bases). The germline gives CDR1 MNHEY, CDR2 SVGEGT. CDR3 length: 13 amino acids. Trimming shortened V by 2 bases and J by 5 bases, and 7 bases separated the two germline ends. CDR3 protein: CASSYEGDNEQFF. The CDR3 coding sequence is TGTGCCAGCAGTTACGAAGGGGACAATGAGCAGTTCTTC.

The J gene is TRBJ1-1, the V gene TRBV5-6, with D maybe TRBD1 (6 bases). This CDR3 has 12 residues. Germline V gene lookup returns CDR1 SGHDT and CDR2 YYEEEE. V was trimmed by 3 bases and J by 11 bases, leaving 14 bases between them. The CDR3 reads CASSYTGRGAFF. DNA for the CDR3: TGTGCCAGCAGCTATACAGGGCGGGGGGCTTTCTTT. Filled out from reference TRBV5-6 and TRBJ1-1, the complete variable domain reads DAGVTQSPTHLIKTRGQQVTLRCSPKSGHDTVSWYQQALGQGPQFIFQYYEEEERQRGNFPDRFSGHQFPNYSSELNVNALLLGDSALYLCASSYTGRGAFFGQGTRLTVV.

This sequence joins TRBV30 and TRBJ2-5, with a possible D match to TRBD1 (6 bases). V dropped 5 bases and J dropped 5 bases, with 18 bases sitting between them. The CDR3 runs to 14 residues. Per germline, CDR1 GTSNPN and CDR2 SVGIG (reference sequence). In DNA form, the CDR3 reads TGTGCCTGGGGGGGACATTCACTGGCGGAGACCCAGTACTTC. Translating it yields CAWGGHSLAETQYF.

The chain has TRBV11-3 and TRBJ2-3; 8 nucleotides line up with TRBD1. With 4 bases clipped from V and 6 bases from J, the junction kept 3 bases outside the gene matches. The germline CDR1 and CDR2 sequences are SGHNT and YENEEA. This CDR3 has 13 residues. CDR3 in amino acids: CASSWRQGDTQYF. As DNA, the CDR3 is TGTGCCAGCAGCTGGCGACAGGGGGATACGCAGTATTTT.

V gene TRBV19 combines with J gene TRBJ1-5; no reliable D call. Germline lookup yields CDR1 LNHDA and CDR2 SQIVND (reference sequence). CDR3 size: 13 residues. V was clipped by 5 bases and J by 3 bases, with 8 bases between them. CDR3 nucleotide sequence: TGTGCCAGTAGTTGGCAGATCAATCAGCCCCAGCATTTT. It codes for CASSWQINQPQHF.

This clone was seen a handful of times. The rearrangement uses TRBV6-5 and TRBJ1-2, with a weak D call TRBD1 (6 bases). V was trimmed by 5 bases and J by 5 bases, leaving 12 bases between them. Germline V lookup: CDR1 MNHEY, CDR2 SVGAGI. The CDR3 has 13 amino acids. CDR3 residues: CASSTETGYGYTF. Here the CDR3 DNA reads TGTGCCAGCAGTACAGAGACAGGTTATGGCTACACCTTC.

V usage is TRBV11-2 and J usage is TRBJ1-3, with TRBD1 matching over 8 bases. Losses at the gene ends were 0 bases for V and 3 bases for J; bases not matched to a gene: 1. This CDR3 has 15 amino acids. The germline CDR1 and CDR2 sequences are SGHAT and FQNNGV. DNA of the CDR3: TGTGCCAGCAGCTTAGAGGACAGGGTTGGAAACACCATATATTTT. Translating gives CASSLEDRVGNTIYF.

V and J are TRBV7-3 and TRBJ2-1; 7 bases are shared with TRBD2. Germline CDR1 and CDR2: SGHTA and FQGTGA. The CDR3 length is 15 residues. The trim removed 2 bases at V and 1 base at J, leaving 2 bases unmatched. CDR3 nucleotides: TGTGCCAGCAGCTTAGGGGGGGATTCCTACAATGAGCAGTTCTTC. This sequence encodes CASSLGGDSYNEQFF.

This chain joins TRBV9 and TRBJ1-3; a possible D gene is TRBD1 (5 bases). Deletions cut 3 bases from V and 4 bases from J, with 14 bases between. The CDR3 contains 15 residues. Germline CDR1 is SGDLS and CDR2 is YYNGEE. CDR3: CASSANSGGGNTIYF. DNA for the CDR3: TGTGCCAGCAGCGCCAACAGCGGGGGAGGAAACACCATATATTTT. The whole variable domain, remainder taken from reference TRBV9 and TRBJ1-3, is DSGVTQTPKHLITATGQRVTLRCSPRSGDLSVYWYQQSLDQGLQFLIQYYNGEERAKGNILERFSAQQFPDLHSELNLSSLELGDSALYFCASSANSGGGNTIYFGEGSWLTVV.

This chain links TRBV28 with TRBJ2-7, with 7 nucleotides matching TRBD1. The CDR3 is 15 residues long. In germline, CDR1 is MDHEN, CDR2 SYDVKM. The J segment lost 2 bases and the V segment lost 6 bases, leaving 10 bases of the junction unmatched. This CDR3 is CASSPQTGLPYEQYF. The CDR3 DNA is TGTGCCAGCAGCCCTCAGACAGGGCTCCCCTACGAGCAGTACTTC.

The chain uses TRBV12-3 or TRBV12-4 and TRBJ2-1, with D possibly being TRBD2 (5 bases). This CDR3 is built from 13 residues. The V and J ends lost 4 bases and 6 bases respectively, with 10 bases between them. CDR3 sequence: CASSSGVSNEQFF. CDR3 nucleotides: TGTGCCAGCAGTTCCGGGGTCTCCAATGAGCAGTTCTTC.

The gene calls are TRBV10-1 and TRBJ2-3; TRBD2 matches 13 bases. Germline lookup yields CDR1 WNHNN and CDR2 SYGVQD (reference sequence). This CDR3 region has 18 residues. V shed 3 bases, J shed 0 bases, and the junction held 6 bases outside the gene matches. The CDR3 DNA sequence: TGCGCCAGCAGTGACCCGGGGACTAGCGGGAAAAGCACAGATACGCAGTATTTT. This codes for CASSDPGTSGKSTDTQYF.

The chain recombines TRBV27 with TRBJ1-2, with D uncertain. The V gene lost 2 bases and the J gene lost 4 bases, with 20 bases spanning the gap. The CDR3 is 17 residues long. Germline V gives CDR1 MNHEY, CDR2 SMNVEV (reference sequence). CDR3 sequence reads: CASSLAEGGRPPYGYTF. The CDR3 DNA reads as TGTGCCAGCAGTTTAGCTGAGGGTGGAAGGCCCCCCTATGGCTACACCTTC.

CDR3 sequence: CASSVQDSRYTF. For the CDR3, the DNA is TGTGCCAGCAGCGTCCAAGACAGCCGCTACACCTTC. This chain connects TRBV9 to TRBJ1-2; maybe TRBD1 (5 bases). This CDR3 comprises 12 residues. The germline V gene has CDR1 SGDLS and CDR2 YYNGEE. Between the trimmed V and J ends, which lost 2 bases and 9 bases, there was a span of 11 bases.

CDR3 sequence reads: CATRVDSGTYEQYF. Here the CDR3 DNA reads TGTGCCACCCGAGTAGATAGCGGAACCTACGAGCAGTACTTC. The chain joins TRBV2 to TRBJ2-7; D might be TRBD2 (6 bases). The V gene lost 10 bases and the J gene lost 2 bases, with 18 bases spanning the gap. CDR1 is SNHLY and CDR2 is FYNNEI in the germline V gene. CDR3 length equals 14 residues.

The table lists this clone with a few counts. This chain uses TRBV9 with TRBJ1-5; TRBD1 matches at 8 bases. The length of the CDR3 is 15 residues. Trimming at V came to 4 bases and at J to 4 bases, leaving 7 bases not matched to a gene. Germline lookup yields CDR1 SGDLS and CDR2 YYNGEE. Here the CDR3 reads CASSLGQGGNQPQHF. CDR3 in DNA: TGTGCCAGCAGCCTAGGACAGGGTGGAAATCAGCCCCAGCATTTT.

On this clone itself: At one boundary the junction diverges from the germline segment, which might be a read error. The J gene is TRBJ2-5, the V gene TRBV7-7; 10 bases align to TRBD1. The CDR3 is made up of 16 amino acids. Germline loops: CDR1 SSHAT, CDR2 FNYEAQ (reference sequence). For the CDR3, the DNA is TGTGCTAGCAGCTTAGCGTCGGGACAGGGGCAAGAGACCCAGTACTTC. It encodes CASSLASGQGQETQYF.

This chain joins TRBV7-8 and TRBJ2-1, with 8 bases identical to TRBD2. V lost 5 bases, J lost 6 bases, and 9 bases stayed unmatched. The CDR3 length is 15 residues. Germline V CDR1 and CDR2: SGHVS, FQNEAQ. The CDR3 sequence is CASSPFGGVSNEQFF. Here the CDR3 DNA reads TGTGCCAGCAGCCCCTTCGGGGGGGTTTCCAATGAGCAGTTCTTC. Combining the CDR3 with reference TRBV7-8 and TRBJ2-1 gives the whole variable domain GAGVSQSPRYKVAKRGQDVALRCDPISGHVSLFWYQQALGQGPEFLTYFQNEAQLDKSGLPSDRFFAERPEGSVSTLKIQRTQQEDSAVYLCASSPFGGVSNEQFFGPGTRLTVL.

This clone was picked up one time. The J gene is TRBJ1-1, the V gene TRBV9; 8 bases line up with TRBD1. Trimming removed 4 bases from V and 5 bases from J; junction bases left unmatched: 7. The CDR3 is 14 residues long. Germline CDR1 and CDR2: SGDLS and YYNGEE. This CDR3 reads CASSYIQGGTEAFF. Written as DNA, the CDR3 is TGTGCCAGCAGCTATATACAGGGGGGAACTGAAGCTTTCTTT.